The source of this TCR beta chain is a study of blood T cell repertoires in COVID-19 (dated by TCRdb to about 2020). Looking at the study overall: Samples covering the acute and convalescent phases of COVID-19 were provided by collaborators in the United States, Italy and Spain. The prospective study material was composed of cDNA or gDNA derived from T cells, B-cell-depleted T cells, or PBMCs. Subjects who had been exposed to COVID-19, were actively infected with it, or had recovered from it provided the deeply sampled blood TCRbeta repertoires that made up the dataset. The repertoires were released in a freely available public database meant as a resource for research on the immune response to SARS-CoV-2. The samples were drawn from two sources: the first 160 participants of the ongoing ImmuneRACE study, and 1,000 to 1,500 subjects contributed by 6 global collaborators. Sample metadata almost always included a de-identified subject ID, COVID-19 status, age in years and sex. Where available, HLA class I and class II types were obtained from metadata supplied by the sample provider rather than from assay-based typing. Overall results and qualifications from the work: How much clinical and demographic metadata was included differed by source and by participant, and the metadata was provided uncurated.

TCRbeta CDR3 regions were amplified from genomic DNA using the immunoSEQ Assay, a bias-controlled multiplex PCR. Turning to the authors' computational methods: The number of nucleated cells in each sample was estimated by amplification of reference gene primers within the assay. To quantify the absolute abundance of each unique TCRbeta CDR3 rearrangement, sequence reads were collapsed and filtered. For each sample, productive Simpson clonality was calculated as the square root of Simpson's diversity index over productive rearrangements. The immuneACCESS repertoire file appears here via TCRdb, limited to in-frame rearrangements. These files lack a portion of the clones; in checked studies, under half of the deficit traces to unresolved V genes, and the cause of the others is not known. That table furnishes V, J and clone size, whereas the DNA furnished D and trimming. Within this sample are fewer than 200,000 clones, with over 70% of them counted one time only. Roughly 4% of the sample lies in the top ten.

In the prospective study, participants were about 18 to 95 years old, resided in about two dozen geographic areas of the United States, and were enrolled through a virtual design. In the prospective study, cohorts were assigned on the basis of participant-reported clinical history obtained from a screening survey and a study questionnaire. Each participant in the prospective study had whole blood, serum and a nasopharyngeal or oropharyngeal swab collected by mobile phlebotomists. Additional blood draws and questionnaires over an approximately two-month period could optionally be provided by prospective study participants. Blood samples from the prospective study were shipped frozen or at room temperature prior to DNA extraction. With respect to this clone: Its antigen is unknown. Base qualities are not provided; no much larger clone lies one nucleotide away.

The CDR3 numbers 15 residues from cysteine through phenylalanine. Only the CDR3 region is kept as DNA, spanning 45 bases read in frame from base 1. Reading the germline V gene gives CDR1 SGHAT and CDR2 FQNNGV. V is pruned by 4 bases and J by 2 bases, leaving 4 bases of the junction without a gene match. This receptor was taken from a woman aged 50 to 60 in a cohort exposed to, infected with or recovered from COVID-19 (not recorded which). Specimen: PBMCs or T cells enriched from blood (not recorded which). The V and J segments used are TRBV11-2 and TRBJ1-3; 8 central nucleotides agree with TRBD1. The sequenced DNA is TGTGCCAGCAGCTCCGGGACAGGAGCTGGAAACACCATATATTTT. The resulting protein is CASSSGTGAGNTIYF. This CDR3, with the reference TRBV11-2 and TRBJ1-3 proteins standing in past its ends, gives the full variable domain EAGVAQSPRYKIIEKRQSVAFWCNPISGHATLYWYQQILGQGPKLLIQFQNNGVVDDSQLPKDRFSAERLKGVDSTLKIQPAKLEDSAVYLCASSSGTGAGNTIYFGEGSWLTVV.